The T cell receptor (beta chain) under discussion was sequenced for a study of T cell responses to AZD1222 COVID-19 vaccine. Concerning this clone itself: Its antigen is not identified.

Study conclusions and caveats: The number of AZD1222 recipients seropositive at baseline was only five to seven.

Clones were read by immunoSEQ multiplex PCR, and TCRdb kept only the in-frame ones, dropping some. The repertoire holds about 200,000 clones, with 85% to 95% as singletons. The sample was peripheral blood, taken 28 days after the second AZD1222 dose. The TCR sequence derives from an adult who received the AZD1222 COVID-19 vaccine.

CDR3 sequence: CASSLGGVYEQYF. In DNA form, the CDR3 reads TGTGCCAGCAGCTTAGGAGGGGTATACGAGCAGTACTTC. This sequence joins TRBV11-2 and TRBJ2-7; possibly TRBD1 or TRBD2 for D (5 bases each). Germline V CDR1 and CDR2: SGHAT, FQNNGV. Trimming removed 1 base at V and 4 bases at J, with 8 bases between. The CDR3 is 13 amino acids. Full variable domain (missing parts from reference TRBV11-2 and TRBJ2-7): EAGVAQSPRYKIIEKRQSVAFWCNPISGHATLYWYQQILGQGPKLLIQFQNNGVVDDSQLPKDRFSAERLKGVDSTLKIQPAKLEDSAVYLCASSLGGVYEQYFGPGTRLTVT.